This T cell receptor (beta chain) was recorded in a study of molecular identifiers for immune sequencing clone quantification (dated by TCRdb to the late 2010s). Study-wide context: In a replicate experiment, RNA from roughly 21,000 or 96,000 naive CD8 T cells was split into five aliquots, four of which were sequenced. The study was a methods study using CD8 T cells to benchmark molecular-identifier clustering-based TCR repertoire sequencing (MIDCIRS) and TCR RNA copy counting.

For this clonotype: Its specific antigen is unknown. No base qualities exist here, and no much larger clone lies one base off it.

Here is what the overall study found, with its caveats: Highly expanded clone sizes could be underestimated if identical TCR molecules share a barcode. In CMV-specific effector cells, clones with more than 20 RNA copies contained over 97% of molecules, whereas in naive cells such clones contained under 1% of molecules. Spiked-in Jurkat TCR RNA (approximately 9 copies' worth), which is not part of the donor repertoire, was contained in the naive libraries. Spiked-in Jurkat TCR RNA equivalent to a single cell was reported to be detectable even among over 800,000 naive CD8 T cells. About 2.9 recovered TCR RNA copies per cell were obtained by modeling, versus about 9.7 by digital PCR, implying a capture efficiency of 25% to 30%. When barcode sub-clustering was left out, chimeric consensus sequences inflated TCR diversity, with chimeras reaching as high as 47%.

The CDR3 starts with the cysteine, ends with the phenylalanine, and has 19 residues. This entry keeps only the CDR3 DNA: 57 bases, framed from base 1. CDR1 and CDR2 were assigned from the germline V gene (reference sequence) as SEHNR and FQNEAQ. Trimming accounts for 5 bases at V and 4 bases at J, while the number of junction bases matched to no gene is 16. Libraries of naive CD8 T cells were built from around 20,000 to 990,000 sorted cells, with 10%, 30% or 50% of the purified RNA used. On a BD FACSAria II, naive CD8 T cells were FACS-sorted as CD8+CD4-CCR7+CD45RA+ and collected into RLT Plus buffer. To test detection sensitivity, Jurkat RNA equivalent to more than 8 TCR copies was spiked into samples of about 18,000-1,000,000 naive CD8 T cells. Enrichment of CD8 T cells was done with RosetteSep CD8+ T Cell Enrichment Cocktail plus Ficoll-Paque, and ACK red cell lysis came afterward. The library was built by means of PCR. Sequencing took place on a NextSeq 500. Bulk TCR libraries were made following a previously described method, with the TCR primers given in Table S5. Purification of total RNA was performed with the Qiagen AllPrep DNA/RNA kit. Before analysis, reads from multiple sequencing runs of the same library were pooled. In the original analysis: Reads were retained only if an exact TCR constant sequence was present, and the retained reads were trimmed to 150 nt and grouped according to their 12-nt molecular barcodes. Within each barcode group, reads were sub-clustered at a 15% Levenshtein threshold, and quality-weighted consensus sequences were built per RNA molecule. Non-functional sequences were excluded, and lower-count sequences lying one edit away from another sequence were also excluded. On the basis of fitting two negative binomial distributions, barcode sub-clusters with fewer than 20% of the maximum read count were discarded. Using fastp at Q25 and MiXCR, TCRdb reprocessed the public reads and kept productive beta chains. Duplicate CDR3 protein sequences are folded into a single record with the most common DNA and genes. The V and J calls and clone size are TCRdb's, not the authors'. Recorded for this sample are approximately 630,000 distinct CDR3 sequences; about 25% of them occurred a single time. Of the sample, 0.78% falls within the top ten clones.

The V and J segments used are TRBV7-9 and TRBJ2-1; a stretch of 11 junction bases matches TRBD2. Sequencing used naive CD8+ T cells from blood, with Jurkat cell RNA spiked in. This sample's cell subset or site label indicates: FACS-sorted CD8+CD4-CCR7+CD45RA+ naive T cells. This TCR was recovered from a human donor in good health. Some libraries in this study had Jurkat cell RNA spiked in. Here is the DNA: TGTGCCAGCAGCCATACTAGCGGGGGCCGATACTCAGGATACAATGAGCAGTTCTTC. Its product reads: CASSHTSGGRYSGYNEQFF.